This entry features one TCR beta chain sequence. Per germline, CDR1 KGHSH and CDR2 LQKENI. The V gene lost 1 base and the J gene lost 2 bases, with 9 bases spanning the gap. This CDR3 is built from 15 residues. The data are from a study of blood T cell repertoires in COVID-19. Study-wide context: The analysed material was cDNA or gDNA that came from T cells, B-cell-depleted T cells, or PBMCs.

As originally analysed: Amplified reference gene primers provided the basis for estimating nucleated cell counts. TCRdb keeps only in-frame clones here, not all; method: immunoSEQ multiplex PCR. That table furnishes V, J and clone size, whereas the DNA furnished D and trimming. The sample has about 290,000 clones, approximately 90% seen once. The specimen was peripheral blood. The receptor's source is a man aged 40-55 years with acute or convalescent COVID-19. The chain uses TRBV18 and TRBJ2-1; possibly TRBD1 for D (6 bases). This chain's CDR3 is CASSPLGQPYNEQFF. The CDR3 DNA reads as TGTGCCAGCTCACCACTAGGACAGCCCTACAATGAGCAGTTCTTC.